The source of this T cell receptor beta chain is a study of shared clonotypes between healthy human individuals. Study-wide context: Each donor's CD8 memory used one plate, CD8 naive two, each CD4 subset three. Notes on the study in general: Depth of sequencing was expected to influence donor clonotype sharing.

The CDR3 has 16 residues. The germline gives CDR1 ENHRY, CDR2 SYGVKD. Trimming took 7 bases from V and 4 from J; bases not matched to a gene: 16. Turning to this clone: Its antigen is not identified.

The genomic DNA of each subset was split evenly across several immunoSEQ plates. Data came from immunoSEQ multiplex PCR; TCRdb stores just in-frame clones and leaves some out. The sample yields about 2.1 million clones, about 94% seen once. The naive CD8 fraction comprised CD45RO-negative cells positively selected for CCR7 and excluded terminally differentiated effector memory CD45RA+ cells. The chain carries TRBV10-3 and TRBJ2-7; 7 bases are a match to TRBD2. The sample comprised naive CD8+ T cells from PBMCs. The TCR was taken from a man younger than 35 in good health. Some clones in this sample may be carry-over from other donors' samples. The CDR3 reads CAITSTGRTSVYEQYF. In nucleotides, the CDR3 is TGTGCCATCACTTCCACGGGAAGAACTAGCGTTTACGAGCAGTACTTC.